Presented here are 9 T cell receptor beta chains from one specimen sequenced in a study of blood T cell repertoires in COVID-19 (dated by TCRdb to 2018 to 2020). The library relied on the immunoSEQ multiplex PCR assay. Imported from immuneACCESS, the table was reduced by TCRdb to in-frame sequences with V and J called. These copies leave out some clones; in studies compared against another copy, an unresolved V gene accounts for under half, and the cause of the remainder is not known. The sample data list 87,000 or so clones, and roughly 76% of these were observed just once. The top ten hold more than 15% of the sample. Sample: peripheral blood. Source of these receptors: an elderly woman with active or convalescent COVID-19.

The rearrangement links TRBV14 to TRBJ2-7; 10 nucleotides match TRBD2. The CDR3 contains 14 residues. Germline CDR1 is SGHDN and CDR2 is FVKESK. V was pared by 3 bases and J by 4 bases, with 3 bases of the junction left unmatched. CDR3 residues: CASSQLAGVYEQYF. The DNA of the CDR3 is TGTGCCAGCAGCCAGCTAGCGGGAGTTTACGAGCAGTACTTC.

The chain carries TRBV12-3 or TRBV12-4 and TRBJ1-2, with D perhaps TRBD1 (5 bases). The CDR3 is 13 residues long. V lost 3 bases and J 8 bases, leaving 13 bases between the germline ends. CDR3 protein: CASSLPGTFGYTF. Written as DNA, the CDR3 is TGTGCCAGCAGTTTGCCAGGGACTTTCGGCTACACCTTC.

This clone was counted between two and nine times. The J gene is TRBJ2-7, the V gene TRBV6-2 or TRBV6-3; D is ambiguous. V dropped 5 bases and J dropped 2 bases, with 7 bases sitting between them. Germline V gene sequence: CDR1 MNHEY, CDR2 SVGEGT. This CDR3 has 12 amino acids. DNA for the CDR3: TGTGCCAGCAGTGATTCTACCTACGAGCAGTACTTC. Its translation: CASSDSTYEQYF.

The rearrangement links TRBV7-3 to TRBJ2-1; TRBD2 aligns across 11 bases. Germline lookup yields CDR1 SGHTA and CDR2 FQGTGA. The CDR3 length is 16 residues. Trimming cost V 5 bases and J 10 bases; bases outside gene matches: 13. The chain's CDR3 is CASSPALAGGPSEQFF. CDR3 DNA: TGTGCCAGCAGCCCCGCCCTAGCGGGGGGCCCCAGCGAGCAGTTCTTC.

This clone was seen only a few times. This rearrangement joins TRBV7-3 to TRBJ2-7; TRBD1 aligns across 11 bases. This CDR3 region has 15 residues. Germline assignment: CDR1 SGHTA and CDR2 FQGTGA. V dropped 4 bases and J dropped 6; count of bases not matched to a gene: 8. CDR3 nucleotides: TGTGCCAGCAGCTCCGGGACAGGGGGTTCGGCCGAGCAGTACTTC. It specifies CASSSGTGGSAEQYF.

A single count supports this clone. The chain employs TRBV20-1 and TRBJ1-1; 8 nucleotides match TRBD1. The CDR3 extends over 12 amino acids. Germline V gene data show CDR1 as DFQATT and CDR2 as SNEGSKA (reference sequence). With 3 bases clipped from V and 8 bases from J, the junction kept 5 bases outside the gene matches. DNA for the CDR3: TGCAGTGCTAGTAGGCAGGGGGCCGAAGCTTTCTTT. Translating it yields CSASRQGAEAFF.

The V call is TRBV18, the J call TRBJ2-2; TRBD2 matches at 14 bases. With V trimmed by 0 bases and J by 4 bases, 1 base remained unmatched. This CDR3 contains 17 residues. Germline V gives CDR1 KGHSH, CDR2 LQKENI. CDR3 amino acids: CASSPPGLAGGTGELFF. The CDR3 region has the DNA TGTGCCAGCTCACCACCAGGACTAGCGGGGGGCACCGGGGAGCTGTTTTTT. Complete variable domain (other parts from reference TRBV18 and TRBJ2-2): NAGVMQNPRHLVRRRGQEARLRCSPMKGHSHVYWYRQLPEEGLKFMVYLQKENIIDESGMPKERFSAEFPKEGPSILRIQQVVRGDSAAYFCASSPPGLAGGTGELFFGEGSRLTVL.

The J gene is TRBJ2-7, the V gene TRBV9; 10 positions agree with TRBD2. CDR3 size: 14 residues. Germline CDR1 and CDR2: SGDLS and YYNGEE. The ends lost 5 bases at V and 5 bases at J; junction bases unmatched: 7. For the CDR3, the DNA is TGTGCCAGCAGTAGAGCGGGAGGGCCGAACGAGCAGTACTTC. This gives the protein CASSRAGGPNEQYF.

The chain employs TRBV6-5 and TRBJ1-4; D is unclear. Per the germline V gene, CDR1 is MNHEY and CDR2 is SVGAGI. V was shortened by 6 bases and J by 2 bases, with 13 bases between the two germline ends. This CDR3 comprises 15 residues. The CDR3 is CASSQRGGTNEKLFF. Written as DNA, the CDR3 is TGTGCCAGCAGCCAGCGGGGAGGCACTAATGAAAAACTGTTTTTT.